This T cell receptor (beta chain) was profiled in a study of technical replicates of blood from a few donors. Measured with immunoSEQ multiplex PCR; TCRdb has only the in-frame clones, and not every one. The sample contains about 75,000 clones, 95% to 97% of which appear only once. With 5 bases clipped from V and 4 bases from J, the junction kept 7 bases outside the gene matches. CDR1 is SGHTA and CDR2 is FQGNSA in the germline V gene. The CDR3 has 15 amino acids. Sequencing was carried out using T cells isolated from PBMCs. The TCR was taken from a human donor in good health. V gene TRBV7-2 combines with J gene TRBJ2-4; 8 bases are a match to TRBD1. CDR3 DNA sequence: TGTGCCAGCAGCCCTAGTAGGACAGGGAAAAACATTCAGTACTTC. Amino acids: CASSPSRTGKNIQYF.